This T cell receptor (beta chain) originates from a study of blood T cell repertoires in COVID-19. Clones were sequenced by immunoSEQ multiplex PCR, and TCRdb holds only the in-frame ones, with some missing. The sample lists over 80,000 clones, 70% to 85% seen once, with approximately 4.4% in the top ten. The CDR3 has 15 residues. Trimming took 4 bases from V and 1 from J, leaving 13 bases between them. Germline assignment: CDR1 SGHDN and CDR2 FVKESK. The specimen was peripheral blood. This sequence originates from a woman aged 45-60 years with acute or convalescent COVID-19. This chain joins TRBV14 and TRBJ1-1; D perhaps matches TRBD1 (6 bases). The CDR3 DNA follows: TGTGCCAGCAGCCCCTGGGGACACTCGAACACTGAAGCTTTCTTT. Translating it yields CASSPWGHSNTEAFF.